These 14 T cell receptor beta chains came from one sample sequenced in a study of blood T cell repertoires in COVID-19. TCRdb's table, derived via immunoSEQ multiplex PCR, lists solely in-frame clones and lacks some. Here the sample spans 200,000 or so clones, 88% being singletons. The sequenced sample consisted of peripheral blood. The receptors here all came from a man in his 70s with active or convalescent COVID-19.

V usage is TRBV7-2 and J usage is TRBJ1-2, with TRBD1 matching over 8 bases. This CDR3 spans 15 amino acids. Germline V CDR1 and CDR2: SGHTA, FQGNSA. V trimming: 1 base; J trimming: 8 bases; junction bases outside the gene matches: 9. The DNA for the CDR3 is TGTGCCAGCAGCTTAGGGGGCCAGGGGGCCAGCGGCTACACCTTC. This encodes CASSLGGQGASGYTF.

The chain combines TRBV30 with TRBJ2-1, with 7 bases fitting TRBD1. The CDR3 covers 14 residues. CDR1 is GTSNPN, CDR2 SVGIG, per germline (reference sequence). The ends lost 1 base at V and 4 bases at J; junction bases unmatched: 4. Here the CDR3 reads CAWSAGTVYNEQFF. As DNA, the CDR3 is TGTGCCTGGAGTGCGGGGACAGTATACAATGAGCAGTTCTTC.

This rearrangement joins TRBV4-1 to TRBJ1-1; D might be TRBD1 (5 bases). The length of the CDR3 is 16 residues. The germline V and J ends were trimmed by 6 bases and 4 bases, with 21 bases remaining between them. CDR1 is MGHRA, CDR2 YSYEKL, per germline. Here the CDR3 reads CASSLEQTGVVTEAFF. CDR3 nucleotide sequence: TGCGCCAGCAGTCTAGAGCAAACAGGCGTCGTCACTGAAGCTTTCTTT.

The V call is TRBV19, the J call TRBJ2-2; 9 bases line up with TRBD2. Per the germline V gene, CDR1 is LNHDA and CDR2 is SQIVND (reference sequence). This CDR3 has 17 residues. With 6 bases clipped from V and 1 base from J, the junction kept 9 bases outside the gene matches. The CDR3 DNA follows: TGTGCCAGTAGGGACAGTTATAGCGGGAGGAACACCGGGGAGCTGTTTTTT. Amino acids: CASRDSYSGRNTGELFF.

V usage is TRBV12-3 or TRBV12-4 and J usage is TRBJ2-1; D remains ambiguous. V was pared by 5 bases and J by 5 bases, with 7 bases between. This CDR3 is built from 12 residues. The CDR3 protein is CASSLSNNEQFF. The CDR3 region has the DNA TGTGCCAGCAGTCTATCCAACAATGAGCAGTTCTTC.

This CDR3 is CASSKGAEGNTIYF. The CDR3 DNA reads as TGTGCCAGCAGTAAGGGGGCAGAGGGAAACACCATATATTTT. J is TRBJ1-3 and V is TRBV11-2; 7 nucleotides match TRBD1. The CDR3 runs to 14 residues. Germline CDR1 is SGHAT and CDR2 is FQNNGV. Trimming at V came to 6 bases and at J to 4 bases, leaving 6 bases not matched to a gene.

This sequence joins TRBV6-5 and TRBJ1-2, with D hard to call. Germline V CDR1 and CDR2: MNHEY, SVGAGI. The V end lost 6 bases, the J end lost 5 bases, and 13 bases lay between the germline ends. The CDR3 contains 13 residues. The CDR3 region has the DNA TGTGCCAGCAGCCCCCGTCCCGGGTATGGCTACACCTTC. It codes for CASSPRPGYGYTF.

V is TRBV24-1 and J is TRBJ1-2; D unresolved. Trimming removed 5 bases from V and 2 bases from J, with 11 bases in between. The germline CDR1 and CDR2 sequences are KGHDR and SFDVKD. The CDR3 has 14 residues. The DNA of the CDR3 is TGTGCCACCAGTGTTGGCAGTCTCAACTATGGCTACACCTTC. As protein: CATSVGSLNYGYTF.

This rearrangement joins TRBV7-6 to TRBJ1-4, with 10 bases fitting TRBD1. The CDR3 is made up of 16 amino acids. V shed 2 bases and J 5 bases; nucleotides not matched to a gene: 5. The V gene's germline CDR1 is SGHVS and CDR2 FNYEAQ. This CDR3 is CASSLIPGQGNEKLFF. CDR3 coding DNA: TGTGCCAGCAGCTTAATTCCGGGACAGGGGAATGAAAAACTGTTTTTT.

This clone was observed once. This sequence joins TRBV5-6 and TRBJ2-5; 8 bases are shared with TRBD2. The germline CDR1 and CDR2 sequences are SGHDT and YYEEEE. J lost 2 bases, V lost 6 bases, and 6 bases had no gene match. This CDR3 is 14 amino acids long. The CDR3: CASTRSGGQETQYF. As DNA, the CDR3 is TGTGCCAGCACCCGGTCGGGGGGGCAAGAGACCCAGTACTTC. Based on the CDR3 plus reference TRBV5-6 and TRBJ2-5, the full variable domain is DAGVTQSPTHLIKTRGQQVTLRCSPKSGHDTVSWYQQALGQGPQFIFQYYEEEERQRGNFPDRFSGHQFPNYSSELNVNALLLGDSALYLCASTRSGGQETQYFGPGTRLLVL.

This chain uses TRBV5-1 with TRBJ2-7, with 10 bases aligning to TRBD2. Per the germline V gene, CDR1 is SGHRS and CDR2 is YFSETQ. CDR3 length equals 14 residues. V trimming: 2 bases; J trimming: 2 bases; junction bases outside the gene matches: 1. The CDR3, as DNA: TGCGCCAGCAGCTTTCTAGCGGGAGCCTACGAGCAGTACTTC. This translates into CASSFLAGAYEQYF.

This clone showed up just a few times. The chain recombines TRBV3-1 (or the pseudogene TRBV3-2) with TRBJ1-5, with 8 bases identical to TRBD1. Trimming cost V 4 bases and J 6 bases; bases outside gene matches: 5. CDR1 LGHDT and CDR2 YNNKEL come from the germline V gene (reference sequence). The CDR3 totals 14 residues. The CDR3 nucleotides are TGTGCCAGCAGCCTCGGACAGGGCGGTCAGCCCCAGCATTTT. Translated: CASSLGQGGQPQHF.

The chain couples TRBV11-3 to TRBJ2-7, with TRBD2 matching 12 bases. Looked up from germline, CDR1 is SGHNT and CDR2 is YENEEA. J was trimmed by 0 bases and V by 1 base; bases with no gene match: 13. The CDR3 extends over 20 amino acids. Written as DNA, the CDR3 is TGTGCCAGCAGCTTAGGGGGGGTCGGACTAGCGGGGTTTTACTCCTACGAGCAGTACTTC. It is translated as CASSLGGVGLAGFYSYEQYF.

Only one count was recorded for this clone. The chain employs TRBV4-3 and TRBJ1-4; the D is unclear. The CDR3 spans 13 residues. V lost 4 bases to trimming and J lost 8 bases, with 11 bases between them. The germline gives CDR1 LGHNA, CDR2 YSLEER. The CDR3 is CASSLSGWEKLFF. The DNA of the CDR3 is TGCGCCAGCAGCCTGAGCGGTTGGGAAAAACTGTTTTTT.